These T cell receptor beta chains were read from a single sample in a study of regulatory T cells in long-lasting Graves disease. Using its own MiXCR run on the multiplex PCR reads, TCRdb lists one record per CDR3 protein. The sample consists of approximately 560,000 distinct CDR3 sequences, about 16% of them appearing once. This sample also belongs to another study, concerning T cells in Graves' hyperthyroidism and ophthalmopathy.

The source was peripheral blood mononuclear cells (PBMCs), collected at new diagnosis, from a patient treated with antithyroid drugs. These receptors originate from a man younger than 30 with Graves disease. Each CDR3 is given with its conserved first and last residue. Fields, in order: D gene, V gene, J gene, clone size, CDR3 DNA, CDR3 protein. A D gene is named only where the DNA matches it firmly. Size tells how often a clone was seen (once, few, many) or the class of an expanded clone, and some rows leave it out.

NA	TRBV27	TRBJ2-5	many	TGTGCCAGCAGTCTAGACTGGGGTTCGGCAGAGACCCAGTACTTC	CASSLDWGSAETQYF
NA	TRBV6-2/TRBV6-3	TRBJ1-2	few	TGTGCCAGCAGCCCCTCCTCGGAAGAGATCTATGGCTACACCTTC	CASSPSSEEIYGYTF
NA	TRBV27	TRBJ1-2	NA	TGTGCCAGCAGTTTAGTGGCGTCCAACTATGGCTACACCTTC	CASSLVASNYGYTF
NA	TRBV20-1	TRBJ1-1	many	TGCGCTTGTCTTGGGGGCCAGAACACTGAAGCTTTCTTT	CACLGGQNTEAFF
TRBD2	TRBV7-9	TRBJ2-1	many	TGTGCCAGCAGCTTAGCGCGGACTAGCGGGACGTACAATGAGCAGTTCTTC	CASSLARTSGTYNEQFF
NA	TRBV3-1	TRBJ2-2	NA	TGTGCCAGCAGCCAGTGGGGGTCGCAGGCGACTACCGGGGAGCTGTTTTTT	CASSQWGSQATTGELFF
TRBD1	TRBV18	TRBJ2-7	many	TGTGCCAGCACGCGACAGGGAAGCGAGCAGTACTTC	CASTRQGSEQYF
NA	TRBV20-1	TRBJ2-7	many	TGCAGTGCTAGTGGTGGACCATACGAGCAGTACTTC	CSASGGPYEQYF
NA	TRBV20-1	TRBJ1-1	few	TGCAGTGCCAGAGGGAGGCACTTGAACACTGAAGCTTTCTTT	CSARGRHLNTEAFF
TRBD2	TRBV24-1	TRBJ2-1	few	TGTGCCACCAGAGGGGCGGGAGGCGACTACAATGAGCAGTTCTTC	CATRGAGGDYNEQFF
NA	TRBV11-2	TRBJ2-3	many	TGTGCCAGCAGCCCTATGGCTGCGGGTGATACGCAGTATTTT	CASSPMAAGDTQYF
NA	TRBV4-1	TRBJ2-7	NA	TGCGCCAGCAGCCAAAGTCGGGGACTGGAGCAGTACTTC	CASSQSRGLEQYF
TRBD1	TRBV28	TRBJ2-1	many	TGTGCCAGCAGAAACCGGGACAGGTACAATGAGCAGTTCTTC	CASRNRDRYNEQFF
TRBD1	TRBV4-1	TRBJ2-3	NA	TGCGCCAGCAGCCAAGTAGGAGGACAGGGGTTTACAGATACGCAGTATTTT	CASSQVGGQGFTDTQYF